These 28 T cell receptor beta chains came from one sample sequenced in a study of shared clonotypes between healthy human individuals. Naive CD8 populations comprised CD45RO-negative cells positively selected for CCR7, excluding terminally differentiated effector memory CD45RA+ cells. The table came from immunoSEQ multiplex PCR; TCRdb's copy has only in-frame clones and leaves some out. The top ten clones hold around 0.097% of a sample with roughly 550,000 clones, roughly 95% of them seen once. Sequencing used naive CD8+ T cells sorted from blood. The receptors were gathered from a woman in her 30s in good health.

A note on this clone: This sample also contains other DNA sequences that code for the same CDR3. The rearrangement uses TRBV28 and TRBJ2-5, with TRBD2 identical over 11 bases. The J call may not be correct, given that the DNA end is closer to TRBJ2-7. Germline-derived CDR1 and CDR2 are MDHEN and SYDVKM. The CDR3 has 15 residues. CDR3 sequence: CASSLTSGSSYEQYF. The CDR3 coding sequence is TGTGCCAGCAGCCTAACTAGCGGGAGCTCCTACGAGCAGTACTTC.

V usage is TRBV14 and J usage is TRBJ2-1; D remains ambiguous. The length of the CDR3 is 13 residues. Germline V gene sequence: CDR1 SGHDN, CDR2 FVKESK. V shed 7 bases and J shed 4 bases, with 11 bases lying between them. Here the CDR3 reads CASKGKGYNEQFF. DNA for the CDR3: TGTGCCAGCAAGGGCAAAGGGTACAATGAGCAGTTCTTC.

The V and J genes are TRBV19 and TRBJ1-5; D is unclear. The CDR3 runs 13 residues. Germline-derived CDR1 and CDR2 are LNHDA and SQIVND (reference sequence). Trimming cost V 2 bases and J 6 bases, with 8 bases left between them. CDR3 DNA sequence: TGTGCCAGTAGTATAACGGGTAGTCAGCCCCAGCATTTT. Protein: CASSITGSQPQHF.

This chain uses TRBV4-1 with TRBJ1-4; D may be TRBD1 (6 bases). Germline V gives CDR1 MGHRA, CDR2 YSYEKL. V was shortened by 3 bases and J by 0 bases, with 11 bases between the two germline ends. The CDR3 covers 16 residues. CDR3 bases: TGCGCCAGCAGCCATTCACAGGGCGCAACTAATGAAAAACTGTTTTTT. It yields the protein CASSHSQGATNEKLFF.

The rearrangement links TRBV25-1 to TRBJ1-1, with 7 bases lining up with TRBD1. This CDR3 is built from 13 residues. Germline V gives CDR1 MGHDK, CDR2 SYGVNS. With 3 bases clipped from V and 4 bases from J, the junction kept 2 bases outside the gene matches. CDR3 region: CASSESGGTEAFF. The CDR3 nucleotides are TGTGCCAGCAGTGAGTCAGGGGGCACTGAAGCTTTCTTT.

V is TRBV11-2 and J is TRBJ1-2; D not resolved. The CDR3 is 15 residues long. The germline CDR1 and CDR2 sequences are SGHAT and FQNNGV. V lost 0 bases, J lost 0 bases, and 8 bases lay in between. The CDR3 region is CASSLDPGSNYGYTF. As DNA, the CDR3 is TGTGCCAGCAGCTTAGATCCAGGTTCTAACTATGGCTACACCTTC.

As to this clone: The same CDR3 can be traced to other DNA sequences in this sample. V gene TRBV29-1 combines with J gene TRBJ1-2; perhaps TRBD1 as D (5 bases). V was pared by 6 bases and J by 4 bases, with 9 bases between. This CDR3 is built from 11 residues. Germline V gene sequence: CDR1 SQVTM, CDR2 ANQGSEA. The chain's CDR3 is CSVVGVYGYTF. The CDR3 nucleotides read TGCAGCGTGGTAGGGGTCTATGGCTACACCTTC.

This chain links TRBV12-5 with TRBJ1-1; possible D gene TRBD1, 5 bases. This CDR3 has 12 amino acids. V dropped 5 bases and J dropped 7 bases, with 11 bases sitting between them. Germline V CDR1 and CDR2: LGHNT, FRNRAP. CDR3 region: CASGPGGSEAFF. Written as DNA, the CDR3 is TGTGCTAGTGGTCCCGGGGGGAGTGAAGCTTTCTTT.

The rearrangement uses TRBV10-1 and TRBJ2-3, with a tentative D call TRBD1 (5 bases). CDR1 and CDR2 (germline): WNHNN, SYGVQD (reference sequence). V shed 4 bases and J shed 3 bases, with 17 bases lying between them. The CDR3 is 16 residues long. CDR3 nucleotide sequence: TGCGCCAGCAGTGGGGGCGGCGAGGCGGAGACAGATACGCAGTATTTT. It yields the protein CASSGGGEAETDTQYF.

The rearrangement joins TRBV5-6 to TRBJ2-7; TRBD1 aligns across 9 bases. This CDR3 has 15 amino acids. Germline assignment: CDR1 SGHDT and CDR2 YYEEEE. V shed 0 bases, J shed 6 bases, and the junction held 7 bases outside the gene matches. CDR3 nucleotide sequence: TGTGCCAGCAGCTTGGCTAGGGACAGGGCATCCGAGCAGTACTTC. Its protein is CASSLARDRASEQYF.

This chain joins TRBV6-1 and TRBJ2-7, with a possible D match to TRBD2 (6 bases). This CDR3 is built from 15 residues. The germline V and J ends were trimmed by 2 bases and 2 bases, with 13 bases remaining between them. The germline gives CDR1 MNHNS, CDR2 SASEGT. The DNA for the CDR3 is TGTGCCAGCAGTGAATTGGCTAGCGCTCCCTACGAGCAGTACTTC. Translation: CASSELASAPYEQYF.

This clone occurred a few times. This chain uses TRBV2 with TRBJ2-7; 10 nucleotides align to TRBD1. Germline values: CDR1 SNHLY, CDR2 FYNNEI. V dropped 3 bases and J dropped 5; count of bases not matched to a gene: 10. There are 16 residues in the CDR3. CDR3 region: CASSDLWTGGGNEQYF. CDR3 nucleotides: TGTGCCAGCAGTGATCTTTGGACAGGGGGAGGCAACGAGCAGTACTTC. Full variable domain (remainder filled in from reference TRBV2 and TRBJ2-7): EPEVTQTPSHQVTQMGQEVILRCVPISNHLYFYWYRQILGQKVEFLVSFYNNEISEKSEIFDDQFSVERPDGSNFTLKIRSTKLEDSAMYFCASSDLWTGGGNEQYFGPGTRLTVT.

Written as DNA, the CDR3 is TGTGCCAGCAGCTTTTGGACAGGGGGCGTCGAGACCCAGTACTTC. It specifies CASSFWTGGVETQYF. The chain recombines TRBV5-4 with TRBJ2-5; 11 bases map to TRBD1. CDR1 is SGHNT, CDR2 YYREEE, per germline (reference sequence). The junction had 5 bases not matched to a gene; V was cut back by 2 bases and J by 5 bases. The CDR3 runs 15 residues.

CDR3 DNA: TGTGCCAGCAGCCGACTAGCGGGTGACAATGAGCAGTTCTTC. Translating gives CASSRLAGDNEQFF. J is TRBJ2-1 and V is TRBV27; 10 nucleotides agree with TRBD2. This CDR3 is 14 amino acids long. Germline V gives CDR1 MNHEY, CDR2 SMNVEV (reference sequence). V lost 6 bases, J lost 5 bases, and 4 bases stayed unmatched.

The chain combines TRBV5-1 with TRBJ2-1, with 7 bases aligning to TRBD2. The V gene end was trimmed by 4 bases and the J gene end by 6 bases; junction bases not matched to a gene: 16. The CDR3 extends over 17 amino acids. Per the germline V gene, CDR1 is SGHRS and CDR2 is YFSETQ. The CDR3 reads CASSLPAVGGRSNEQFF. In nucleotides, the CDR3 is TGCGCCAGCAGCCTCCCCGCCGTTGGCGGGAGAAGCAATGAGCAGTTCTTC.

The chain carries TRBV28 and TRBJ1-3; TRBD1 might be the D (5 bases). This CDR3 is built from 17 residues. The germline V gene has CDR1 MDHEN and CDR2 SYDVKM. The ends were cut back, 5 bases at V and 3 bases at J, with 20 bases in the middle. CDR3 DNA: TGTGCCAGCAGTCCCCCCTTTAGTACAGGCGGTGGAAACACCATATATTTT. It is translated as CASSPPFSTGGGNTIYF.

The genes are TRBV14 and TRBJ2-5; tentatively, D is TRBD1 (6 bases). CDR1 and CDR2 (germline): SGHDN, FVKESK. V dropped 0 bases and J dropped 4 bases, with 18 bases sitting between them. CDR3 length: 17 residues. The CDR3 loop is CASSQDSGHRLRETQYF. The CDR3 DNA is TGTGCCAGCAGCCAAGATTCGGGACACAGGTTACGAGAGACCCAGTACTTC.

The V call is TRBV28, the J call TRBJ1-3, with 9 bases aligning to TRBD1. Germline-derived CDR1 and CDR2 are MDHEN and SYDVKM. J gave up 0 bases and V 3 bases, and 12 bases lay outside the gene matches. This CDR3 contains 19 residues. CDR3 protein: CASSFPAFGQGTSGNTIYF. The CDR3 nucleotides are TGTGCCAGCAGTTTTCCGGCATTTGGACAGGGGACCTCTGGAAACACCATATATTTT.

The chain has TRBV19 and TRBJ1-1; a possible D gene is TRBD1 (6 bases). Germline CDR1 reads LNHDA; CDR2 reads SQIVND (reference sequence). Trimming left V 7 bases short and J 5 bases short, with 20 bases between. The CDR3 has 15 residues. The DNA of the CDR3 is TGTGCCAGTACCTCCCAGAGGGGGGTGGTGACTGAAGCTTTCTTT. It translates to CASTSQRGVVTEAFF.

The chain's CDR3 is CASSIVGGAVTEAFF. In DNA form, the CDR3 reads TGTGCCAGTAGTATTGTTGGGGGCGCGGTCACTGAAGCTTTCTTT. The chain has TRBV19 and TRBJ1-1; D may be TRBD1 (6 bases). Trimming cost V 3 bases and J 4 bases, with 15 bases left between them. Germline loops: CDR1 LNHDA, CDR2 SQIVND (reference sequence). The CDR3 is made up of 15 amino acids.

The chain links TRBV5-1 to TRBJ1-1, with D unresolved. The V end lost 2 bases, the J end lost 3 bases, and 14 bases lay between the germline ends. This CDR3 has 15 amino acids. CDR1 and CDR2 from the germline V gene are SGHRS and YFSETQ. The CDR3 sequence: CASSLLGYDHTEAFF. DNA for the CDR3: TGCGCCAGCAGCTTACTGGGGTACGATCACACTGAAGCTTTCTTT.

The chain combines TRBV11-2 with TRBJ2-7; 7 bases are shared with TRBD2. CDR3 length: 15 residues. CDR1 is SGHAT and CDR2 is FQNNGV in the germline V gene. The junction had 4 bases not matched to a gene; V was cut back by 0 bases and J by 2 bases. The CDR3 reads CASSLEAGVPYEQYF. In DNA, the CDR3 is TGTGCCAGCAGCTTAGAGGCGGGGGTACCCTACGAGCAGTACTTC.

This clone was found once. CDR3 sequence reads: CASSFNALGYNEQFF. CDR3 nucleotides: TGCGCCAGCAGCTTTAATGCGCTGGGCTACAATGAGCAGTTCTTC. The J gene is TRBJ2-1, the V gene TRBV5-1; D uncertain. The CDR3 is 15 residues long. Trimming removed 2 bases at V and 3 bases at J, with 12 bases between. Germline V gene sequence: CDR1 SGHRS, CDR2 YFSETQ.

The rearrangement joins TRBV29-1 to TRBJ2-1, with unresolved D. The CDR3 runs 14 residues. Trimming cost V 3 bases and J 3 bases, with 12 bases left between them. The V gene's germline CDR1 is SQVTM and CDR2 ANQGSEA. CDR3 DNA: TGCAGCGTTGATCTCAGCCGATACTACAATGAGCAGTTCTTC. It is translated as CSVDLSRYYNEQFF.

V gene TRBV27 combines with J gene TRBJ2-3; 12 bases are shared with TRBD2. Looked up from germline, CDR1 is MNHEY and CDR2 is SMNVEV (reference sequence). Unmatched junction bases numbered 13, after V lost 3 bases and J lost 6 bases. This CDR3 spans 18 amino acids. CDR3 bases: TGTGCCAGCAGTTTGCTAGCGGGAGGGCCTGTCAGTATTGATACGCAGTATTTT. Translation gives CASSLLAGGPVSIDTQYF.

The chain combines TRBV27 with TRBJ2-3; TRBD1 is a possible D gene (6 bases). V was trimmed by 4 bases and J by 0 bases, leaving 8 bases between them. Looked up from germline, CDR1 is MNHEY and CDR2 is SMNVEV (reference sequence). This CDR3 has 14 residues. The CDR3 sequence is CASSSTGSTDTQYF. The CDR3 DNA follows: TGTGCCAGCAGTTCCACAGGGAGCACAGATACGCAGTATTTT.

The V call is TRBV5-1, the J call TRBJ2-7, with D unclear. The CDR3 loop spans 14 amino acids. V lost 7 bases and J lost 0, with 14 bases in between. Germline CDR1 and CDR2: SGHRS and YFSETQ. The CDR3 DNA sequence: TGCGCCAGCTCGCGAGCTTCGGGCTCCTACGAGCAGTACTTC. Residues: CASSRASGSYEQYF.

V gene TRBV10-2 combines with J gene TRBJ2-7; D is unclear. Per the germline V gene, CDR1 is WSHSY and CDR2 is SAAADI. V lost 3 bases to trimming and J lost 7 bases, with 4 bases between them. This CDR3 has 10 residues. The CDR3 is CASSEGEQYF. CDR3 DNA: TGCGCCAGCAGTGAAGGGGAGCAGTACTTC.